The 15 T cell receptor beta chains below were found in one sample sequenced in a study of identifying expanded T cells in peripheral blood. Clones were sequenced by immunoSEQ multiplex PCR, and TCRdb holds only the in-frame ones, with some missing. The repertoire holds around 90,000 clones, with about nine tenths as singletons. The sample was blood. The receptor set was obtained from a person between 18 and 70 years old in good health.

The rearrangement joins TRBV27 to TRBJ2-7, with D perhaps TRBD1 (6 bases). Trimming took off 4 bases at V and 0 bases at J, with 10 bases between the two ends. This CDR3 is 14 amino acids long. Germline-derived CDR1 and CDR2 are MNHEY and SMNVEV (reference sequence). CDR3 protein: CASSSQGISYEQYF. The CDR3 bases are TGTGCCAGCAGTTCACAGGGAATCTCCTACGAGCAGTACTTC.

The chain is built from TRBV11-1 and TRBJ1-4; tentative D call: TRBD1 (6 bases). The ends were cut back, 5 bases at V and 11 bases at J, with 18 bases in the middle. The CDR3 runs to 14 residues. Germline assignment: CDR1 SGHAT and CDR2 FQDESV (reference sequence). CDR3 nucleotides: TGTGCCAGCAGCGAGAGGACAGCCACTCGGAAACTGTTTTTT. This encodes CASSERTATRKLFF.

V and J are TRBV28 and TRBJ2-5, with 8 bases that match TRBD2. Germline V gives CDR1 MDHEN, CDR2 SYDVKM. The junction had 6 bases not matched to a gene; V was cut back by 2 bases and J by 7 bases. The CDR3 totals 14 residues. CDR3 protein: CASSLKAGDATQYF. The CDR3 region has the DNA TGTGCCAGCAGTTTAAAAGCGGGAGATGCGACCCAGTACTTC.

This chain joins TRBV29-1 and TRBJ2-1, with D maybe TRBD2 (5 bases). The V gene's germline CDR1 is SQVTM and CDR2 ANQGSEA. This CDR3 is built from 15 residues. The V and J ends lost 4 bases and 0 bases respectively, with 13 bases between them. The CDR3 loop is CSVGIASSSYNEQFF. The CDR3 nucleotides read TGCAGCGTTGGTATAGCGTCGAGCTCCTACAATGAGCAGTTCTTC.

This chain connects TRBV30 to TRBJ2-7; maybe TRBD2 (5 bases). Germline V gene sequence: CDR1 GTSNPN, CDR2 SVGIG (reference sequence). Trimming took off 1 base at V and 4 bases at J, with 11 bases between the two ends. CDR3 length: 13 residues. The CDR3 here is CAWSAGGGYEQYF. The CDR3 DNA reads TGTGCCTGGAGTGCTGGTGGAGGTTACGAGCAGTACTTC.

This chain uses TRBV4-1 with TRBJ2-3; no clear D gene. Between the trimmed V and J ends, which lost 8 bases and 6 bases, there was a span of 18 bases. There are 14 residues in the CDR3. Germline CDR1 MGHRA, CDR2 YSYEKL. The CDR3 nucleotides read TGCGCCAGCTCGCTAAATCCAAGTTTGGATACGCAGTATTTT. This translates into CASSLNPSLDTQYF.

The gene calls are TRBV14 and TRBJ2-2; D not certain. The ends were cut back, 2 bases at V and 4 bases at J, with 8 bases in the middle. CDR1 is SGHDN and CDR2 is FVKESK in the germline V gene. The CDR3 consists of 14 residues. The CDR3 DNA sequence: TGTGCCAGCAGCCAACTAGACACCACCGGGGAGCTGTTTTTT. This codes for CASSQLDTTGELFF.

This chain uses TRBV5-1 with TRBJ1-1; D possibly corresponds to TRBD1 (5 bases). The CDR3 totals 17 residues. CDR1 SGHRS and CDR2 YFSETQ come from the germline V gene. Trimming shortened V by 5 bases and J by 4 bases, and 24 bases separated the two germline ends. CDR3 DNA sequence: TGCGCCAGCAGTCTTCCTAGCCGTGGCGGGGCCGCCACTGAAGCTTTCTTT. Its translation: CASSLPSRGGAATEAFF.

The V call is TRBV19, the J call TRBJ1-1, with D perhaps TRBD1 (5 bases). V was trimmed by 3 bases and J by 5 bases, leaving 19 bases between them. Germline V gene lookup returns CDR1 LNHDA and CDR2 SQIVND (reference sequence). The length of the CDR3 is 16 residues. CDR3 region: CASSISAGTLGTEAFF. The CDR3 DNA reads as TGTGCCAGTAGTATCAGTGCCGGGACTTTGGGGACTGAAGCTTTCTTT.

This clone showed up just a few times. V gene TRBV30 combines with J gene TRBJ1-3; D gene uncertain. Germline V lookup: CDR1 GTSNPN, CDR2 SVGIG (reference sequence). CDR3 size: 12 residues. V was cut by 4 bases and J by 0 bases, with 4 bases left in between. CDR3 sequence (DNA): TGTGCCTGGACAGACTCTGGAAACACCATATATTTT. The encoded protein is CAWTDSGNTIYF.

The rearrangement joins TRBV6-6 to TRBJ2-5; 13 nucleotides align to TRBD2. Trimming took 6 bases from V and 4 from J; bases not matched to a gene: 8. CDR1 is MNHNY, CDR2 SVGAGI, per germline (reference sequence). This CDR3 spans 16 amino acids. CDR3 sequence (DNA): TGTGCCAGCAGAGCCGAACTAGCGGGGGGGGGAGAGACCCAGTACTTC. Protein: CASRAELAGGGETQYF.

The CDR3 is CASTRDRAYEQYF. CDR3 nucleotide sequence: TGTGCCAGCACGAGAGACAGAGCCTACGAGCAGTACTTC. The chain employs TRBV6-1 and TRBJ2-7; D is possibly TRBD1 (5 bases). From germline, CDR1 is MNHNS and CDR2 SASEGT. Trimming took off 7 bases at V and 2 bases at J, with 12 bases between the two ends. The length of the CDR3 is 13 residues.

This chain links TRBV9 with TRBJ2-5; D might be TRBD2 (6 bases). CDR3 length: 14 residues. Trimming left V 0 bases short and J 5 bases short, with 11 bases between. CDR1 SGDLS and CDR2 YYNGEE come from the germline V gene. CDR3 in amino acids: CASSVETSSETQYF. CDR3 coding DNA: TGTGCCAGCAGCGTAGAGACTAGTTCGGAGACCCAGTACTTC.

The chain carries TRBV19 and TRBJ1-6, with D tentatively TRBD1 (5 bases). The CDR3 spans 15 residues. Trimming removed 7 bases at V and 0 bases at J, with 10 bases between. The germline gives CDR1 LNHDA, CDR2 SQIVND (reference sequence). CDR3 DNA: TGTGCCAGTAAGAACAGGAGCTCCTATAATTCACCCCTCCACTTT. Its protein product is CASKNRSSYNSPLHF.

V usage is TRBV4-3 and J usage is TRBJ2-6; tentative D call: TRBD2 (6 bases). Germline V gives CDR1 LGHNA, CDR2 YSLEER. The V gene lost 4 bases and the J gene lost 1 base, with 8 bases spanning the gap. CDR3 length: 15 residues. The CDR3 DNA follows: TGCGCCAGCAGCCGGGGGGAGTCTGGGGCCAACGTCCTGACTTTC. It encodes CASSRGESGANVLTF.